These 30 T cell receptor beta chains were sequenced from one sample in a study of blood T cell repertoires in COVID-19. The repertoire was sequenced with immunoSEQ multiplex PCR; TCRdb's copy has only in-frame clones and lacks some. Of a few hundred thousand clones listed, 86% are singletons. The sample was peripheral blood. All receptors come from a man aged 40-50 years who had recovered from COVID-19.

The chain couples TRBV7-2 to TRBJ2-3, with 11 nucleotides matching TRBD2. V was pared by 5 bases and J by 3 bases, with 16 bases of the junction left unmatched. The CDR3 totals 19 residues. Germline V gene data show CDR1 as SGHTA and CDR2 as FQGNSA. CDR3 amino acids: CASSLEVAGGPGGTDTQYF. The CDR3 DNA reads as TGTGCCAGCAGCCTAGAGGTAGCGGGGGGGCCGGGCGGAACAGATACGCAGTATTTT.

The gene calls are TRBV29-1 and TRBJ2-2; no clear D gene. The CDR3 is 16 residues long. Deletions cut 6 bases from V and 0 bases from J, with 17 bases between. CDR1 SQVTM and CDR2 ANQGSEA come from the germline V gene. The CDR3 DNA reads TGCAGCGTCGCCCTTGCGGTCCGACCGAACACCGGGGAGCTGTTTTTT. This gives the protein CSVALAVRPNTGELFF.

The rearrangement joins TRBV6-5 to TRBJ1-1; 8 bases fit TRBD1. CDR1 and CDR2 (germline): MNHEY, SVGAGI. The CDR3 loop spans 14 amino acids. V trimming: 1 base; J trimming: 4 bases; junction bases outside the gene matches: 2. CDR3 nucleotides: TGTGCCAGCAGTTACTACAGGGGGGGCACTGAAGCTTTCTTT. Translating it yields CASSYYRGGTEAFF.

The chain recombines TRBV9 with TRBJ2-2; no firm D call. Trimming removed 4 bases at V and 1 base at J, with 8 bases between. This CDR3 comprises 14 residues. The V gene's germline CDR1 is SGDLS and CDR2 YYNGEE. As DNA, the CDR3 is TGTGCCAGCAGCCGGTTGATGAACACCGGGGAGCTGTTTTTT. This translates into CASSRLMNTGELFF.

The chain recombines TRBV5-1 with TRBJ2-2; 8 positions match TRBD2. Losses at the gene ends were 4 bases for V and 8 bases for J; bases not matched to a gene: 13. This CDR3 contains 16 residues. The V gene's germline CDR1 is SGHRS and CDR2 YFSETQ. CDR3 in amino acids: CASSLSSGTPGGELFF. CDR3 nucleotide sequence: TGCGCCAGCAGCCTGAGTAGCGGGACCCCAGGAGGGGAGCTGTTTTTT.

As to this clone: The same CDR3 is also encoded by other DNA sequences in this sample. V usage is TRBV7-9 and J usage is TRBJ2-5; D gene unclear. Trimming shortened V by 5 bases and J by 5 bases, and 3 bases separated the two germline ends. In germline, CDR1 is SEHNR, CDR2 FQNEAQ (reference sequence). The CDR3 is 10 residues long. This CDR3 is CASSRETQYF. The CDR3 region has the DNA TGTGCCAGCAGCCGGGAGACCCAGTACTTC.

In the case of this clone: In the same sample, other DNA sequences code for this CDR3. This chain joins TRBV5-1 and TRBJ1-2, with 8 bases aligning to TRBD1. The CDR3 has 13 amino acids. Germline values: CDR1 SGHRS, CDR2 YFSETQ. With V trimmed by 4 bases and J by 4 bases, 3 bases remained unmatched. The CDR3 sequence is CASSPGQGYGYTF. CDR3 in DNA: TGCGCCAGCAGCCCAGGACAGGGCTATGGCTACACCTTC.

The chain has TRBV9 and TRBJ1-5, with D possibly being TRBD1 (5 bases). The CDR3 sequence is 12 residues long. The V end lost 0 bases, the J end lost 10 bases, and 8 bases lay between the germline ends. Germline loops: CDR1 SGDLS, CDR2 YYNGEE. This CDR3 reads CASSVGQGPQHF. CDR3 sequence (DNA): TGTGCCAGCAGCGTAGGGCAGGGCCCCCAGCATTTT.

V and J are TRBV4-1 and TRBJ2-1, with TRBD2 matching 8 bases. The CDR3 contains 15 residues. CDR1 and CDR2 (germline): MGHRA, YSYEKL. The V segment lost 2 bases and the J segment 8 bases; nucleotides outside the gene matches: 8. CDR3 protein: CASSQLAGGSHEQFF. Written as DNA, the CDR3 is TGCGCCAGCAGCCAACTAGCGGGTGGGTCCCATGAGCAGTTCTTC.

The rearrangement uses TRBV6-5 and TRBJ1-1; tentatively, D is TRBD1 (5 bases). V lost 4 bases and J lost 0, with 9 bases in between. Germline V gives CDR1 MNHEY, CDR2 SVGAGI. The length of the CDR3 is 14 residues. The CDR3 spells CASSSQGMNTEAFF. The DNA of the CDR3 is TGTGCCAGCAGTTCCCAGGGTATGAACACTGAAGCTTTCTTT.

The chain carries TRBV4-3 and TRBJ2-1; TRBD2 aligns across 12 bases. The CDR3 covers 16 residues. Germline trimming cut 1 base from V and 8 bases from J; bases unmatched to any gene: 6. The germline gives CDR1 LGHNA, CDR2 YSLEER. In DNA form, the CDR3 reads TGCGCCAGCAGCCAAGGGTCTAGCGGGAGGGCCTATGAGCAGTTCTTC. This codes for CASSQGSSGRAYEQFF.

The chain carries TRBV11-2 and TRBJ2-1; 9 positions agree with TRBD2. J was trimmed by 4 bases and V by 6 bases; bases with no gene match: 7. The CDR3 sequence is 15 residues long. The germline CDR1 and CDR2 sequences are SGHAT and FQNNGV. The CDR3 coding sequence is TGTGCCAGCAGAAAGGTAGCGGGGGAATACAATGAGCAGTTCTTC. It codes for CASRKVAGEYNEQFF.

The chain uses TRBV6-5 and TRBJ1-2; a weak D match, TRBD1 (5 bases). This CDR3 has 15 residues. Trimming left V 5 bases short and J 4 bases short, with 17 bases between. CDR1 is MNHEY and CDR2 is SVGAGI in the germline V gene. CDR3 bases: TGTGCCAGCAGTATCAACCAGGGAGGCGGCTATGGCTACACCTTC. Amino acid sequence: CASSINQGGGYGYTF.

This chain links TRBV10-2 with TRBJ2-3; D may be TRBD2 (7 bases). Trimming left V 0 bases short and J 6 bases short, with 13 bases between. Germline CDR1 and CDR2: WSHSY and SAAADI. This CDR3 has 15 amino acids. In nucleotides, the CDR3 is TGCGCCAGCAGTGAGTCCTGGGGGGGCCGTGATACGCAGTATTTT. It codes for CASSESWGGRDTQYF.

This chain links TRBV5-1 with TRBJ1-3; D may be TRBD1 (6 bases). Germline CDR1 reads SGHRS; CDR2 reads YFSETQ. There are 14 residues in the CDR3. V was pared by 9 bases and J by 1 base, with 14 bases between. The CDR3 protein is CANPGQTSGNTIYF. Written as DNA, the CDR3 is TGCGCCAACCCCGGACAGACTTCTGGAAACACCATATATTTT.

J is TRBJ2-7 and V is TRBV3-1 (or the pseudogene TRBV3-2); D unresolved. CDR3 length equals 12 residues. V lost 7 bases to trimming and J lost 4 bases, with 11 bases between them. CDR1 is LGHDT, CDR2 YNNKEL, per germline (reference sequence). The CDR3, as DNA: TGTGCCAGCACCCCCCCCTGTTACGAGCAGTACTTC. Protein sequence: CASTPPCYEQYF.

This chain links TRBV18 with TRBJ2-7; 16 bases align to TRBD2. The CDR3 runs 17 residues. V shed 1 base, J shed 4 bases, and the junction held 4 bases outside the gene matches. Germline assignment: CDR1 KGHSH and CDR2 LQKENI. CDR3: CASSPLGLAGGRYEQYF. CDR3 bases: TGTGCCAGCTCACCACTGGGACTAGCGGGGGGGCGTTACGAGCAGTACTTC. The whole variable domain, filled in from reference TRBV18 and TRBJ2-7, reads NAGVMQNPRHLVRRRGQEARLRCSPMKGHSHVYWYRQLPEEGLKFMVYLQKENIIDESGMPKERFSAEFPKEGPSILRIQQVVRGDSAAYFCASSPLGLAGGRYEQYFGPGTRLTVT.

V and J are TRBV4-1 and TRBJ2-7; TRBD1 matches 7 bases. The CDR3 contains 12 residues. Germline assignment: CDR1 MGHRA and CDR2 YSYEKL. V dropped 4 bases and J dropped 6; count of bases not matched to a gene: 3. This CDR3 reads CASSLRGSEQYF. CDR3 in DNA: TGCGCCAGCAGCCTCAGGGGGTCCGAGCAGTACTTC.

V usage is TRBV4-1 and J usage is TRBJ1-3, with TRBD1 identical over 8 bases. CDR1 is MGHRA and CDR2 is YSYEKL in the germline V gene. This CDR3 contains 16 residues. With 2 bases clipped from V and 3 bases from J, the junction kept 6 bases outside the gene matches. The CDR3 reads CASSQSRGQGGNTIYF. The CDR3 nucleotides are TGCGCCAGCAGCCAATCCAGGGGGCAAGGTGGAAACACCATATATTTT.

Comment on this clone: Within the sample, other DNA sequences also encode this same CDR3. The gene calls are TRBV29-1 and TRBJ2-7, with TRBD1 matching 8 bases. After removal of 6 bases from V and 0 bases from J, the junction contained 4 bases not matched to a gene. The germline CDR1 and CDR2 sequences are SQVTM and ANQGSEA. This CDR3 has 13 amino acids. The CDR3 here is CSVGTGDSYEQYF. As DNA, the CDR3 is TGCAGCGTGGGGACAGGAGACTCCTACGAGCAGTACTTC.

The chain couples TRBV27 to TRBJ2-1, with D tentatively TRBD2 (5 bases). Germline loops: CDR1 MNHEY, CDR2 SMNVEV (reference sequence). The V and J ends lost 3 bases and 2 bases respectively, with 8 bases between them. The length of the CDR3 is 14 residues. CDR3 DNA sequence: TGTGCCAGCAGTTTTGAACTAGCCTACAATGAGCAGTTCTTC. Its protein product is CASSFELAYNEQFF.

This clone has a handful of counts. The chain is built from TRBV7-9 and TRBJ2-1; the D gene is possibly TRBD2 (6 bases). CDR3 length equals 15 residues. In germline, CDR1 is SEHNR, CDR2 FQNEAQ (reference sequence). The germline V and J ends were trimmed by 1 base and 9 bases, with 16 bases remaining between them. CDR3 in amino acids: CASSLGASVRGEQFF. In DNA form, the CDR3 reads TGTGCCAGCAGCTTAGGGGCTAGCGTGAGGGGTGAGCAGTTCTTC.

The V call is TRBV7-7, the J call TRBJ2-7; 7 bases line up with TRBD2. This CDR3 has 13 residues. The germline gives CDR1 SSHAT, CDR2 FNYEAQ (reference sequence). V shed 3 bases and J 5 bases; nucleotides not matched to a gene: 4. The CDR3 is CASSLWLADEQYF. The CDR3 DNA reads TGTGCCAGCAGCTTGTGGCTAGCGGACGAGCAGTACTTC.

The chain employs TRBV25-1 and TRBJ1-1; D ambiguous. Deletions cut 2 bases from V and 0 bases from J, with 13 bases between. Germline loops: CDR1 MGHDK, CDR2 SYGVNS. The CDR3 is 16 residues long. The CDR3 DNA follows: TGTGCCAGCAGTGAAGTCTACAGAGCCCTGAACACTGAAGCTTTCTTT. Translating it yields CASSEVYRALNTEAFF.

This sequence joins TRBV7-2 and TRBJ2-1; possible D gene TRBD2, 6 bases. Deletions cut 4 bases from V and 7 bases from J, with 17 bases between. CDR3 size: 15 residues. CDR1 and CDR2 (germline): SGHTA, FQGNSA. CDR3 in amino acids: CASSWGVGASNEQFF. CDR3 coding DNA: TGTGCCAGCAGCTGGGGGGTGGGAGCCTCAAATGAGCAGTTCTTC. The whole variable domain, remainder taken from reference TRBV7-2 and TRBJ2-1, is GAGVSQSPSNKVTEKGKDVELRCDPISGHTALYWYRQSLGQGLEFLIYFQGNSAPDKSGLPSDRFSAERTGGSVSTLTIQRTQQEDSAVYLCASSWGVGASNEQFFGPGTRLTVL.

The V and J genes are TRBV5-4 and TRBJ1-3, with D tentatively TRBD1 (6 bases). The CDR3 runs to 15 residues. Germline-derived CDR1 and CDR2 are SGHNT and YYREEE (reference sequence). V was pared by 0 bases and J by 0 bases, with 7 bases between. CDR3 in amino acids: CASSLGTASGNTIYF. CDR3 bases: TGTGCCAGCAGCTTGGGGACAGCCTCTGGAAACACCATATATTTT.

The V and J genes are TRBV11-2 and TRBJ2-1; 11 bases are a match to TRBD2. The germline CDR1 and CDR2 sequences are SGHAT and FQNNGV. The CDR3 runs 15 residues. Unmatched junction bases numbered 5, after V lost 5 bases and J lost 5 bases. The CDR3 here is CASSPGLAGDNEQFF. The CDR3 DNA sequence: TGTGCCAGCAGCCCAGGACTAGCGGGTGACAATGAGCAGTTCTTC.

The rearrangement joins TRBV5-5 to TRBJ1-1; TRBD1 matches 9 bases. CDR3 length: 13 amino acids. The ends lost 5 bases at V and 7 bases at J; junction bases unmatched: 6. The germline CDR1 and CDR2 sequences are SGHKS and YYEKEE (reference sequence). CDR3 loop: CASRRDRVHEAFF. CDR3 in DNA: TGTGCCAGCAGGCGGGACAGGGTACATGAAGCTTTCTTT.

The chain carries TRBV20-1 and TRBJ2-1; no firm D call. The V end lost 0 bases, the J end lost 10 bases, and 7 bases lay between the germline ends. The CDR3 extends over 11 amino acids. From germline, CDR1 is DFQATT and CDR2 SNEGSKA (reference sequence). The CDR3 reads CSARDPPEQFF. The CDR3 nucleotides are TGCAGTGCTAGAGATCCCCCAGAGCAGTTCTTC.

The chain recombines TRBV5-4 with TRBJ2-7, with TRBD1 matching over 9 bases. Germline CDR1 and CDR2: SGHNT and YYREEE (reference sequence). The CDR3 sequence is 15 residues long. V lost 4 bases and J lost 4; bases outside the gene matches: 9. The CDR3 region is CASSTMTGGRYEQYF. As DNA, the CDR3 is TGTGCCAGCAGCACGATGACAGGGGGACGGTACGAGCAGTACTTC.